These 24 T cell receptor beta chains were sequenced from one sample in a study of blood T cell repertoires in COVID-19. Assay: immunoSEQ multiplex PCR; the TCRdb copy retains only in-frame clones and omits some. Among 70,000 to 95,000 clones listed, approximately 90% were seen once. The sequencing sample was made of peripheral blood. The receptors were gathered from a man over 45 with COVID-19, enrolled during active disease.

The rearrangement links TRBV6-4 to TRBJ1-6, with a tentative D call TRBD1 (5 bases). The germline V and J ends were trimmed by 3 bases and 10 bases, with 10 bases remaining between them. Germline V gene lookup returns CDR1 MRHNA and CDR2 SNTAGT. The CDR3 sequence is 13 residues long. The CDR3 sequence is CASSEQAGSPLHF. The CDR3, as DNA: TGTGCCAGCAGTGAACAGGCTGGATCACCCCTCCACTTT.

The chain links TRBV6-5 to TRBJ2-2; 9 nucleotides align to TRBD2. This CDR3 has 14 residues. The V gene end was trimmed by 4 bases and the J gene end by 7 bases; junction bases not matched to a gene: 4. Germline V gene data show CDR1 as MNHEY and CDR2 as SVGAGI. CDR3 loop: CASSLGGRVGELFF. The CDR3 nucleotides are TGTGCCAGCAGTTTAGGCGGGAGGGTCGGGGAGCTGTTTTTT.

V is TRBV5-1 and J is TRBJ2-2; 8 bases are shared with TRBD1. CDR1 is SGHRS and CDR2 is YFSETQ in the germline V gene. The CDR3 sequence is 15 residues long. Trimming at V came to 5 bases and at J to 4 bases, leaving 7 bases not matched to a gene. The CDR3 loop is CASRGQGSGTGELFF. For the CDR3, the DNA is TGCGCCAGCAGAGGACAGGGTTCAGGCACCGGGGAGCTGTTTTTT.

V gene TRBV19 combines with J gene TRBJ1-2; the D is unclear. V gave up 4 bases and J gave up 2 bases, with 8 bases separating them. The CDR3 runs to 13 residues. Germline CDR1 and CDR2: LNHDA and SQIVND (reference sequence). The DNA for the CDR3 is TGTGCCAGTAGTAGTTCACAAAACTATGGCTACACCTTC. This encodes CASSSSQNYGYTF.

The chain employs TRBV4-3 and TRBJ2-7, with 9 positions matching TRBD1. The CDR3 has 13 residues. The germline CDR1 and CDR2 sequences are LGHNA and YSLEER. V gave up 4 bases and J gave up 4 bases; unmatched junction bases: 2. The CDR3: CASSLTGGYEQYF. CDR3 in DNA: TGCGCCAGCAGCCTGACAGGGGGGTACGAGCAGTACTTC.

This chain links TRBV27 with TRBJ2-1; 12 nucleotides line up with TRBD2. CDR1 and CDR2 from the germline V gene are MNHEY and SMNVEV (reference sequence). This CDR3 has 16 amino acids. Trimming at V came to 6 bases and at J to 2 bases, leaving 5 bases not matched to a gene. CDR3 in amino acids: CASSTLAGGPYNEQFF. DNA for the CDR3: TGTGCCAGCAGCACCCTAGCGGGAGGGCCCTACAATGAGCAGTTCTTC.

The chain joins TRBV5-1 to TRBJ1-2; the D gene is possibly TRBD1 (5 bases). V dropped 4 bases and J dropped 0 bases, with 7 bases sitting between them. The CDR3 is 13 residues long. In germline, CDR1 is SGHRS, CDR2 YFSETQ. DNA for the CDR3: TGCGCCAGCAGCCCGACAGCTAACTATGGCTACACCTTC. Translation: CASSPTANYGYTF.

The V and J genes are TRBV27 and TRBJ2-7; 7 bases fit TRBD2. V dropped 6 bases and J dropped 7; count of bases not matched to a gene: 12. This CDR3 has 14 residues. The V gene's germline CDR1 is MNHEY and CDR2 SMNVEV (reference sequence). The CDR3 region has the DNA TGTGCCAGCAGCGGGACTACCTTGGAGGGTGAGCAGTACTTC. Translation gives CASSGTTLEGEQYF.

Here the CDR3 reads CASSQDLRNSPLHF. CDR3 in DNA: TGTGCCAGCAGCCAAGACCTCAGGAATTCACCCCTCCACTTT. V is TRBV14 and J is TRBJ1-6; D is undetermined. The CDR3 totals 14 residues. CDR1 and CDR2 from the germline V gene are SGHDN and FVKESK. With 0 bases removed from V and 7 bases from J, the gap between germline ends came to 7 bases.

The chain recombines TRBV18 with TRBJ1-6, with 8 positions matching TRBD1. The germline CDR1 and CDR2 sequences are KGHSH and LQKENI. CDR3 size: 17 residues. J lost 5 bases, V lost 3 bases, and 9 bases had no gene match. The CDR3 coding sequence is TGTGCCAGCTCACCCCTCCCAGGGGGCGCGAATAATTCACCCCTCCACTTT. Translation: CASSPLPGGANNSPLHF.

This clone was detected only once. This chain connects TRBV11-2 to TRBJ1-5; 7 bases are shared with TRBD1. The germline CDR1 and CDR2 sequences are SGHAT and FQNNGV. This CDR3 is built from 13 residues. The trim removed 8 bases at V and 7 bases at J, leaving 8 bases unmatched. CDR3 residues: CASGREGGQPQHF. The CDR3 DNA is TGTGCCAGCGGCAGGGAAGGGGGCCAGCCCCAGCATTTT.

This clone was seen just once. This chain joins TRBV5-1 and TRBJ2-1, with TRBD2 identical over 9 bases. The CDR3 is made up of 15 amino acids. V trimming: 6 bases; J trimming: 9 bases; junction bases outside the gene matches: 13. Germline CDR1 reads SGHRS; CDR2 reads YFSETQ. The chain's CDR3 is CASTPAVAGAGEQFF. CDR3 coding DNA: TGCGCCAGCACCCCGGCGGTAGCGGGAGCGGGTGAGCAGTTCTTC.

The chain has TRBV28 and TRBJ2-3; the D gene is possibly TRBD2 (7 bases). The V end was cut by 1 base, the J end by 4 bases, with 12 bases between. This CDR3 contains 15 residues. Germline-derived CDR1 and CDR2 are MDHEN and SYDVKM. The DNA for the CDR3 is TGTGCCAGCAGTTTATTAGGGGGAGGGGCAGATACGCAGTATTTT. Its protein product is CASSLLGGGADTQYF.

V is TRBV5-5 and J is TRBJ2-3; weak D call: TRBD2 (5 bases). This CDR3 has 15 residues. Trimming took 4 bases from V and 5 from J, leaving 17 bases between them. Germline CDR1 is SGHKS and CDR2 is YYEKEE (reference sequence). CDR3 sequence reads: CASSPREGLGDTQYF. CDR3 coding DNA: TGTGCCAGCAGCCCCCGGGAAGGACTCGGAGATACGCAGTATTTT.

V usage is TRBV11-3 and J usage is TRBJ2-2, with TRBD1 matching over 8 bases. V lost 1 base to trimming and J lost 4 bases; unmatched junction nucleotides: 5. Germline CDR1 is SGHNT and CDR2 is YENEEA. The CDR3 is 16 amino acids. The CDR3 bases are TGTGCCAGCAGCTTAGCCAGGGGGCCGGTCACCGGGGAGCTGTTTTTT. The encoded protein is CASSLARGPVTGELFF.

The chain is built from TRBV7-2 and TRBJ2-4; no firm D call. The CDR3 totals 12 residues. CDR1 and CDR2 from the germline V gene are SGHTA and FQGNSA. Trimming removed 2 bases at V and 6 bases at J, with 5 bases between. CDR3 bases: TGTGCCAGCAGCTTATCTCCAAACATTCAGTACTTC. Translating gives CASSLSPNIQYF. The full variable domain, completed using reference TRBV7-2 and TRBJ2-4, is GAGVSQSPSNKVTEKGKDVELRCDPISGHTALYWYRQSLGQGLEFLIYFQGNSAPDKSGLPSDRFSAERTGGSVSTLTIQRTQQEDSAVYLCASSLSPNIQYFGAGTRLSVL.

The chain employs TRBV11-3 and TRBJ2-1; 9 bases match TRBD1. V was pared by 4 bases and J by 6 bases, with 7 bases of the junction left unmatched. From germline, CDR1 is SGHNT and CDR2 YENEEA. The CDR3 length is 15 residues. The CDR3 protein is CASSSGQGILNEQFF. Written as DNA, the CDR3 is TGTGCCAGCAGCTCGGGACAGGGTATCCTCAATGAGCAGTTCTTC.

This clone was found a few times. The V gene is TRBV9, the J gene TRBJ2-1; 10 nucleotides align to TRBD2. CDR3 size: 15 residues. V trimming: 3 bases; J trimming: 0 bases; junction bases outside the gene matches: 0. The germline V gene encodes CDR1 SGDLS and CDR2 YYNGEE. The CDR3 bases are TGTGCCAGCAGCGCTAGCGGGAGCTCCTACAATGAGCAGTTCTTC. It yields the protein CASSASGSSYNEQFF.

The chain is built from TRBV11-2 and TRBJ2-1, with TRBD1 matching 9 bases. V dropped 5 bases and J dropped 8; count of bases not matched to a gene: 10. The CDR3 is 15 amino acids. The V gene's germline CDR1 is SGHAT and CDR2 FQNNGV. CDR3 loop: CASSVTGTGLDEQFF. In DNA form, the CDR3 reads TGTGCCAGCAGCGTTACCGGGACAGGGTTGGATGAGCAGTTCTTC.

This chain's CDR3 is CASSPSGFSGANVLTF. The CDR3 bases are TGTGCCAGCAGTCCCTCAGGGTTTTCTGGGGCCAACGTCCTGACTTTC. The chain is built from TRBV28 and TRBJ2-6; D is perhaps TRBD1 (5 bases). Trimming removed 5 bases at V and 1 base at J, with 12 bases between. Germline lookup yields CDR1 MDHEN and CDR2 SYDVKM. This CDR3 comprises 16 residues.

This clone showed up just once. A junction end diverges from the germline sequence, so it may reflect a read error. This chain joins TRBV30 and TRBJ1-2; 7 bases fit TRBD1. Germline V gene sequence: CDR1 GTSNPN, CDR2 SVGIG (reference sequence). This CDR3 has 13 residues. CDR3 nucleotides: TGTGCCTGCAGTGAGGGGGCCGGCTATGGCTACACCTTC. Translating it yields CACSEGAGYGYTF.

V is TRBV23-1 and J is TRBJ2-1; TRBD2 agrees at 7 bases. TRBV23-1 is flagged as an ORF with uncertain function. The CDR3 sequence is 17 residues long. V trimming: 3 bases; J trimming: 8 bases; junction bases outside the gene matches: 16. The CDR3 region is CASSQPGLGLELDEQFF. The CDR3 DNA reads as TGCGCCAGCAGTCAGCCAGGACTAGGCTTAGAATTGGATGAGCAGTTCTTC.

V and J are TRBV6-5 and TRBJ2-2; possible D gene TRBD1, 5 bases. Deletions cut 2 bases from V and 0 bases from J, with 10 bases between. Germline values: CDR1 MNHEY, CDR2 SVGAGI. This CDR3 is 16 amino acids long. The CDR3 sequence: CASSYGTGTNTGELFF. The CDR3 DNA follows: TGTGCCAGCAGTTACGGTACAGGAACGAACACCGGGGAGCTGTTTTTT.

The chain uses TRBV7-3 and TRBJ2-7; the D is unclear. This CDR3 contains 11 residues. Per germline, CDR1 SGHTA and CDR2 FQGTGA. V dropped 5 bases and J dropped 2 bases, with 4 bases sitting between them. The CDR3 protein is CASSPTYEQYV. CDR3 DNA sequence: TGTGCCAGCAGCCCCACCTACGAGCAGTACGTC.